This TCR beta chain is from a study of control samples from healthy donors and cancer patients. Produced via immunoSEQ multiplex PCR; TCRdb's table is partial and in-frame only. In the table there are 150,000 to 200,000 clones, just over 90% of which are singletons. This clone came up once. This clonotype was obtained from a man between 25 and 39 years old in good health. The sample was blood.

CDR3 protein: CATSRGTDTQYF. The CDR3 DNA reads TGTGCCACCAGCCGGGGGACGGATACGCAGTATTTT. The chain joins TRBV24-1 to TRBJ2-3; possibly TRBD2 for D (6 bases). Germline assignment: CDR1 KGHDR and CDR2 SFDVKD. The V end lost 7 bases, the J end lost 6 bases, and 10 bases lay between the germline ends. This CDR3 has 12 amino acids.